One sample yielded the 23 T cell receptor beta chains listed below, sequenced in a study of T-cell memory formation after mild COVID-19. Each CDR3 protein is one row after TCRdb ran MiXCR on the 5' RACE reads. Here the sample spans hundreds of thousands of distinct CDR3 sequences, roughly 18% being singletons. Specimen: PBMCs or a T cell subset sorted from them (not recorded which). The receptors were sampled from an adult woman who had mild COVID-19 (a few samples of this study predate the infection). Cell type and time point are not known.

The rearrangement links TRBV6-2 or TRBV6-3 to TRBJ2-3, with a weak D call TRBD2 (5 bases). The CDR3 runs 14 residues. In germline, CDR1 is MNHEY, CDR2 SVGEGT. V dropped 6 bases and J dropped 0 bases, with 10 bases sitting between them. CDR3 amino acids: CASRTLASTDTQYF. CDR3 DNA sequence: TGTGCCAGCAGGACCCTAGCTAGCACAGATACGCAGTATTTT.

The rearrangement links TRBV19 to TRBJ1-2; a possible D gene is TRBD1 (5 bases). Germline loops: CDR1 LNHDA, CDR2 SQIVND (reference sequence). The CDR3 sequence is 11 residues long. Trimming pared 8 bases from V and 7 bases from J, leaving 11 bases between. CDR3 protein: CASVRGGGYTF. For the CDR3, the DNA is TGTGCCAGTGTAAGGGGAGGTGGCTACACCTTC.

This chain connects TRBV19 to TRBJ2-5; 8 bases are a match to TRBD2. Per germline, CDR1 LNHDA and CDR2 SQIVND (reference sequence). The trim removed 6 bases at V and 5 bases at J, leaving 17 bases unmatched. The CDR3 is 17 amino acids. For the CDR3, the DNA is TGTGCCAGTAGCAAAGGACTAGCAGGAGTGATTAGGGAGACCCAGTACTTC. As protein: CASSKGLAGVIRETQYF.

The V call is TRBV7-2, the J call TRBJ2-3; tentative D call: TRBD1 (6 bases). The V end was cut by 5 bases, the J end by 6 bases, with 21 bases between. The CDR3 is 16 residues long. Germline V lookup: CDR1 SGHTA, CDR2 FQGNSA. The DNA for the CDR3 is TGTGCCAGCAGCCCGTTTGGGGGCTTTACATCCGATACGCAGTATTTT. Encoded protein: CASSPFGGFTSDTQYF.

In its sample, this clonotype was seen a few times. V usage is TRBV7-2 and J usage is TRBJ2-1; 12 bases align to TRBD2. This CDR3 comprises 17 residues. The germline V gene has CDR1 SGHTA and CDR2 FQGNSA. Trimming cost V 5 bases and J 7 bases; bases outside gene matches: 12. This chain's CDR3 is CASSPRTSGTYRNEQFF. Written as DNA, the CDR3 is TGTGCCAGCAGCCCCAGGACTAGCGGGACTTATAGGAATGAGCAGTTCTTC.

This clonotype was detected a few times. The gene calls are TRBV2 and TRBJ2-3; D remains ambiguous. Germline lookup yields CDR1 SNHLY and CDR2 FYNNEI. Trimming shortened V by 8 bases and J by 5 bases, and 5 bases separated the two germline ends. The CDR3 runs 10 residues. CDR3 in amino acids: CASVGDTQYF. In DNA, the CDR3 is TGTGCCAGCGTAGGAGATACGCAGTATTTT.

The rearrangement uses TRBV2 and TRBJ2-2; D not resolved. The V and J ends lost 5 bases and 0 bases respectively, with 10 bases between them. The CDR3 extends over 15 amino acids. The germline V gene has CDR1 SNHLY and CDR2 FYNNEI. The CDR3 is CASSHQVSNTGELFF. The CDR3 coding sequence is TGTGCCAGCAGTCACCAGGTTTCGAACACCGGGGAGCTGTTTTTT. Drawing the rest from reference TRBV2 and TRBJ2-2, the complete variable domain is EPEVTQTPSHQVTQMGQEVILRCVPISNHLYFYWYRQILGQKVEFLVSFYNNEISEKSEIFDDQFSVERPDGSNFTLKIRSTKLEDSAMYFCASSHQVSNTGELFFGEGSRLTVL.

The chain is built from TRBV24-1 and TRBJ2-1, with D possibly being TRBD1 (6 bases). The ends were cut back, 2 bases at V and 6 bases at J, with 10 bases in the middle. The CDR3 covers 14 residues. Germline assignment: CDR1 KGHDR and CDR2 SFDVKD. CDR3 DNA: TGTGCCACCAGTGATTCGGGGACAAGCAATGAGCAGTTCTTC. It is translated as CATSDSGTSNEQFF.

This clonotype showed up just a few times. This chain connects TRBV3-1 to TRBJ2-1, with 11 bases that match TRBD2. Germline CDR1 LGHDT, CDR2 YNNKEL (reference sequence). CDR3 length: 19 amino acids. V gave up 4 bases and J gave up 1 base; unmatched junction bases: 12. CDR3 bases: TGTGCCAGCAGCCCCAAGGGACTAGCGGAGCCCGATTCCTACAATGAGCAGTTCTTC. Translation: CASSPKGLAEPDSYNEQFF.

This clonotype was found a few times. The chain employs TRBV4-3 and TRBJ2-3; TRBD2 might be the D (6 bases). V was cut by 1 base and J by 0 bases, with 11 bases left in between. The CDR3 is 16 residues long. Looked up from germline, CDR1 is LGHNA and CDR2 is YSLEER. CDR3 in amino acids: CASSQGAGWSTDTQYF. DNA for the CDR3: TGCGCCAGCAGCCAAGGGGCGGGATGGAGCACAGATACGCAGTATTTT.

This rearrangement joins TRBV6-2 or TRBV6-3 to TRBJ1-5; D not certain. Germline V gene sequence: CDR1 MNHEY, CDR2 SVGEGT. The V and J ends lost 6 bases and 11 bases respectively, with 11 bases between them. This CDR3 has 11 amino acids. The CDR3 DNA sequence: TGTGCCAGCAGCTCCTCCTTCACCCAGCATTTT. Protein: CASSSSFTQHF.

This clonotype showed up just a few times. The J gene is TRBJ2-5, the V gene TRBV7-9, with D perhaps TRBD1 or TRBD2 (7 bases each). This CDR3 comprises 16 residues. Looked up from germline, CDR1 is SEHNR and CDR2 is FQNEAQ (reference sequence). Trimming removed 5 bases at V and 5 bases at J, with 21 bases between. The CDR3 nucleotides are TGTGCCAGCAGCCCTCTCAGGGGGGGGCGTTTGGAGACCCAGTACTTC. It encodes CASSPLRGGRLETQYF. The entire variable domain, with the rest obtained from reference TRBV7-9 and TRBJ2-5, is as follows: DTGVSQNPRHKITKRGQNVTFRCDPISEHNRLYWYRQTLGQGPEFLTYFQNEAQLEKSRLLSDRFSAERPKGSFSTLEIQRTEQGDSAMYLCASSPLRGGRLETQYFGPGTRLLVL.

The V call is TRBV4-1, the J call TRBJ2-7; either TRBD1 or TRBD2 may fit D (5 bases each). Trimming took 0 bases from V and 1 from J, leaving 13 bases between them. The CDR3 consists of 16 residues. The V gene's germline CDR1 is MGHRA and CDR2 YSYEKL. CDR3 sequence: CASSQDVGTVSYEQYF. In nucleotides, the CDR3 is TGCGCCAGCAGCCAAGATGTTGGGACCGTATCCTACGAGCAGTACTTC.

This clonotype turned up a few times. This chain joins TRBV25-1 and TRBJ1-6, with 7 positions matching TRBD1. Germline assignment: CDR1 MGHDK and CDR2 SYGVNS. J lost 6 bases, V lost 4 bases, and 3 bases had no gene match. The length of the CDR3 is 14 residues. CDR3: CASSGGQLNSPLHF. CDR3 nucleotides: TGTGCCAGCAGTGGGGGACAGCTTAATTCACCCCTCCACTTT. Complete variable domain (other parts from reference TRBV25-1 and TRBJ1-6): EADIYQTPRYLVIGTGKKITLECSQTMGHDKMYWYQQDPGMELHLIHYSYGVNSTEKGDLSSESTVSRIRTEHFPLTLESARPSHTSQYLCASSGGQLNSPLHFGNGTRLTVT.

The genes are TRBV18 and TRBJ1-2, with TRBD1 identical over 9 bases. Per germline, CDR1 KGHSH and CDR2 LQKENI. The CDR3 spans 18 residues. V lost 2 bases, J lost 0 bases, and 10 bases stayed unmatched. CDR3 sequence (DNA): TGTGCCAGCTCACCAATCTCGCAGAGGACAGGGGCTAACTATGGCTACACCTTC. It yields the protein CASSPISQRTGANYGYTF.

The V gene is TRBV18, the J gene TRBJ2-3, with 14 bases fitting TRBD2. V shed 5 bases, J shed 6 bases, and the junction held 7 bases outside the gene matches. Germline V gives CDR1 KGHSH, CDR2 LQKENI. CDR3 length: 16 residues. The CDR3 region is CASSGLAGGEADTQYF. The CDR3 DNA reads TGTGCCAGCTCAGGACTAGCGGGAGGTGAGGCCGATACGCAGTATTTT.

This clonotype was detected only a few times. V and J are TRBV12-3 or TRBV12-4 and TRBJ2-7; 9 bases are shared with TRBD2. There are 16 residues in the CDR3. V shed 1 base and J 7 bases; nucleotides not matched to a gene: 11. The CDR3 loop reads CASSLDYSGGGGEQYF. The CDR3 DNA is TGTGCCAGCAGTTTAGATTATAGCGGGGGAGGAGGTGAGCAGTACTTC.

The CDR3 coding sequence is TGTGCCAGCAGCCAAACACGGGGGGCTGAAGCTTTCTTT. Its protein product is CASSQTRGAEAFF. The rearrangement uses TRBV7-9 and TRBJ1-1; D might be TRBD1 (5 bases). From germline, CDR1 is SEHNR and CDR2 FQNEAQ (reference sequence). Between the trimmed V and J ends, which lost 5 bases and 6 bases, there was a span of 13 bases. The CDR3 covers 13 residues.

This chain uses TRBV7-9 with TRBJ2-1; TRBD2 aligns across 12 bases. The germline V gene encodes CDR1 SEHNR and CDR2 FQNEAQ (reference sequence). The CDR3 extends over 17 amino acids. The V segment lost 1 base and the J segment 6 bases; nucleotides outside the gene matches: 7. The CDR3 region has the DNA TGTGCCAGCAGCTTAGTTAGCGGGACTAGCGGGTTCAATGAGCAGTTCTTC. Translated, it gives CASSLVSGTSGFNEQFF.

The chain recombines TRBV6-6 with TRBJ2-3; the D is unclear. V was trimmed by 2 bases and J by 4 bases, leaving 10 bases between them. Germline loops: CDR1 MNHNY, CDR2 SVGAGI (reference sequence). The CDR3 covers 14 residues. CDR3 amino acids: CASSYPSQSDTQYF. Written as DNA, the CDR3 is TGTGCCAGCAGTTACCCTTCCCAGTCAGATACGCAGTATTTT.

This clonotype showed up just a few times. This rearrangement joins TRBV9 to TRBJ2-1; TRBD2 aligns across 13 bases. V trimming: 0 bases; J trimming: 8 bases; junction bases outside the gene matches: 11. The CDR3 covers 18 residues. Germline CDR1 SGDLS, CDR2 YYNGEE. This chain's CDR3 is CASSVEWTSGSSMDEQFF. The CDR3 DNA follows: TGTGCCAGCAGCGTAGAGTGGACTAGCGGGAGTTCGATGGATGAGCAGTTCTTC.

In this sample, this clonotype turned up a few times. V is TRBV2 and J is TRBJ1-1; D uncertain. CDR1 is SNHLY and CDR2 is FYNNEI in the germline V gene. The CDR3 extends over 15 amino acids. V was pared by 2 bases and J by 0 bases, with 10 bases between. The CDR3 loop reads CASSEWRQMNTEAFF. The CDR3 DNA is TGTGCCAGCAGTGAATGGCGTCAGATGAACACTGAAGCTTTCTTT.

This clonotype came up many times. The chain combines TRBV10-2 with TRBJ2-5, with 8 bases fitting TRBD1. The length of the CDR3 is 13 residues. Germline-derived CDR1 and CDR2 are WSHSY and SAAADI. J lost 1 base, V lost 5 bases, and 0 bases had no gene match. This CDR3 is CASSQGAQETQYF. The CDR3 DNA reads TGCGCCAGCAGTCAGGGGGCCCAAGAGACCCAGTACTTC.